These T cell receptor beta chains were read from a single sample in a study of blood T cell repertoires in COVID-19. Data came from immunoSEQ multiplex PCR; TCRdb stores just in-frame clones and leaves some out. The sample consists of fewer than 250,000 clones, 83% of them appearing once. Material for sequencing was peripheral blood. The receptors originated from a human donor in a cohort sampled during active COVID-19. CDR3s include the opening cysteine and the closing phenylalanine or tryptophan. Each record gives: V gene, D gene, clone size, J gene, CDR3 DNA, CDR3 protein. D genes are given only for firm matches. Clone size appears in some rows only: once, few, many, or a class for an expanded clone.

v_call: TRBV7-6
d_call: TRBD1
clone_size: NA
j_call: TRBJ1-1
cdr3_nt: TGTGCCAGCAGCAAACAAACAGGGGTACAGACTGAAGCTTTCTTT
cdr3_aa: CASSKQTGVQTEAFF

v_call: TRBV25-1
d_call: TRBD2
clone_size: NA
j_call: TRBJ2-3
cdr3_nt: TGTGCCAGCAGTTTAGCGGGAGTATCAGATACGCAGTATTTT
cdr3_aa: CASSLAGVSDTQYF

v_call: TRBV7-9
d_call: TRBD2
clone_size: NA
j_call: TRBJ2-7
cdr3_nt: TGTGCCAGCAGCTATCCCGGGACTACTCGCTACGAGCAGTACTTC
cdr3_aa: CASSYPGTTRYEQYF

v_call: TRBV19
d_call: NA
clone_size: NA
j_call: TRBJ2-1
cdr3_nt: TGTGCCAGTAGTATACTCCCCGTTTCCTACAATGAGCAGTTCTTC
cdr3_aa: CASSILPVSYNEQFF

v_call: TRBV20-1
d_call: NA
clone_size: NA
j_call: TRBJ1-2
cdr3_nt: TGCAGGGCGAATAGCATGGGTGGCTACACCTTC
cdr3_aa: CRANSMGGYTF

v_call: TRBV7-9
d_call: NA
clone_size: once
j_call: TRBJ1-4
cdr3_nt: TGTGCCAGCAGCCCTGACGGGGGAGCCGGGGAAAAACTGTTTTTT
cdr3_aa: CASSPDGGAGEKLFF

v_call: TRBV6-5
d_call: TRBD1
clone_size: NA
j_call: TRBJ2-7
cdr3_nt: TGTGCCAGCAGTTACGGGACAGGAGGCTACGAGCAGTACTTC
cdr3_aa: CASSYGTGGYEQYF

v_call: TRBV5-1
d_call: TRBD1
clone_size: NA
j_call: TRBJ1-4
cdr3_nt: TGCGCCAGCAGCTGGGGACAGGGAGCTAATGAAAAACTGTTTTTT
cdr3_aa: CASSWGQGANEKLFF

v_call: TRBV7-2
d_call: TRBD1
clone_size: once
j_call: TRBJ1-1
cdr3_nt: TGTGCCAGCAGCTCTTGGACAGGGGTGAACACTGAAGCTTTCTTT
cdr3_aa: CASSSWTGVNTEAFF

v_call: TRBV6-1
d_call: NA
clone_size: NA
j_call: TRBJ2-7
cdr3_nt: TGTGCCAGCAGTGAAGAAGGAGGGTTCTCCTACGAGCAGTACTTC
cdr3_aa: CASSEEGGFSYEQYF

v_call: TRBV29-1
d_call: NA
clone_size: many
j_call: TRBJ1-2
cdr3_nt: TGCAGCGTTGCCCGCTTAGGACTCTCGGGAGGCTACACCTTC
cdr3_aa: CSVARLGLSGGYTF

v_call: TRBV19
d_call: NA
clone_size: NA
j_call: TRBJ1-2
cdr3_nt: TGTGCCAGTAGTACCACCTCTCCGGGATGGGGATATGGCTACACCTTC
cdr3_aa: CASSTTSPGWGYGYTF

v_call: TRBV5-1
d_call: TRBD1
clone_size: NA
j_call: TRBJ2-1
cdr3_nt: TGCGCCAGCAGCTACGGGACAGGGGATAATGAGCAGTTCTTC
cdr3_aa: CASSYGTGDNEQFF

v_call: TRBV3-1/TRBV3-2
d_call: NA
clone_size: NA
j_call: TRBJ1-2
cdr3_nt: TGTGCCAGCAGCCACGAGGGAGGGGCCGATGGCTACACCTTC
cdr3_aa: CASSHEGGADGYTF

v_call: TRBV5-1
d_call: TRBD1
clone_size: NA
j_call: TRBJ2-5
cdr3_nt: TGCGCCAGCAGCATGGGACAGCCCTACCCTCAAGAGACCCAGTACTTC
cdr3_aa: CASSMGQPYPQETQYF

v_call: TRBV10-1
d_call: TRBD2
clone_size: NA
j_call: TRBJ2-7
cdr3_nt: TGCGCGCGCAGGGGCAGCGGGAGGCTCGGGGAGCAGTACTTC
cdr3_aa: CARRGSGRLGEQYF

v_call: TRBV5-4
d_call: TRBD2
clone_size: NA
j_call: TRBJ2-1
cdr3_nt: TGTGCCAGCAGCCCGGGACTAGATAAGGATGAGCAGTTCTTC
cdr3_aa: CASSPGLDKDEQFF

v_call: TRBV6-5
d_call: NA
clone_size: NA
j_call: TRBJ2-7
cdr3_nt: TGTGCCAGCAGTTCCCTCGGGACAATGAGCTCCTACGAGCAGTACTTC
cdr3_aa: CASSSLGTMSSYEQYF

v_call: TRBV4-1
d_call: TRBD2
clone_size: NA
j_call: TRBJ2-7
cdr3_nt: TGCGCCAGCAGCCACCGCCATATTTCGGCCGGGACTAGCGGGAGGGAGCAGTACTTC
cdr3_aa: CASSHRHISAGTSGREQYF

v_call: TRBV6-6
d_call: NA
clone_size: NA
j_call: TRBJ2-5
cdr3_nt: TGTGCCAGCAGTTACCCAGCGTTGCAACAAGAGACCCAGTACTTC
cdr3_aa: CASSYPALQQETQYF

v_call: TRBV28
d_call: TRBD1
clone_size: NA
j_call: TRBJ1-2
cdr3_nt: TGTGCCAGCAGGGGGACAGTCTATGGCTACACCTTC
cdr3_aa: CASRGTVYGYTF

v_call: TRBV5-6
d_call: TRBD2
clone_size: NA
j_call: TRBJ2-2
cdr3_nt: TGTGCCAGCAGTCCTGGACTAGCGGGAGGAACCGGGGAGCTGTTTTTT
cdr3_aa: CASSPGLAGGTGELFF

v_call: TRBV7-2
d_call: NA
clone_size: NA
j_call: TRBJ2-7
cdr3_nt: TGTGCCAGCAGCGCGGCCGGGACTTATACCTACGAGCAGTACTTC
cdr3_aa: CASSAAGTYTYEQYF

v_call: TRBV2
d_call: TRBD1
clone_size: NA
j_call: TRBJ1-6
cdr3_nt: TGTGCCAGCAGTGAATGGACAGGGGGCGAATATAATTCACCCCTCCACTTT
cdr3_aa: CASSEWTGGEYNSPLHF

v_call: TRBV28
d_call: TRBD2
clone_size: once
j_call: TRBJ2-7
cdr3_nt: TGTGCCAGCAGTTCCCCCCGGACTAGCGGCCTCTTCCTTGGCGAGCAGTACTTC
cdr3_aa: CASSSPRTSGLFLGEQYF

v_call: TRBV6-5
d_call: NA
clone_size: NA
j_call: TRBJ2-5
cdr3_nt: TGTGCCAGCAGACTGGGGGGGCAGGAGACCCAGTACTTC
cdr3_aa: CASRLGGQETQYF

v_call: TRBV7-2
d_call: NA
clone_size: NA
j_call: TRBJ1-4
cdr3_nt: TGTGCCAGCAGTACCGACAGACCTTATAATGAAAAACTGTTTTTT
cdr3_aa: CASSTDRPYNEKLFF

v_call: TRBV19
d_call: NA
clone_size: NA
j_call: TRBJ2-1
cdr3_nt: TGTGCCAGTAGTGCGCACAATGAGCAGTTCTTC
cdr3_aa: CASSAHNEQFF

v_call: TRBV2
d_call: TRBD1
clone_size: NA
j_call: TRBJ2-7
cdr3_nt: TGTGCCAGCAGTGCGGGACAGGGCTCGGGCGAGCAGTACTTC
cdr3_aa: CASSAGQGSGEQYF

v_call: TRBV5-1
d_call: NA
clone_size: NA
j_call: TRBJ2-1
cdr3_nt: TGCGCCAGCAGCTTTAGCTCCGATGAGCAGTTCTTC
cdr3_aa: CASSFSSDEQFF

v_call: TRBV27
d_call: NA
clone_size: NA
j_call: TRBJ2-1
cdr3_nt: TGTGCCAGCAGTTTGGGGGGGCCCTACAATGAGCAGTTCTTC
cdr3_aa: CASSLGGPYNEQFF

v_call: TRBV18
d_call: NA
clone_size: NA
j_call: TRBJ2-3
cdr3_nt: TGTGCCAGCGTATACGGTTCCAACACAGATACGCAGTATTTT
cdr3_aa: CASVYGSNTDTQYF

v_call: TRBV18
d_call: NA
clone_size: NA
j_call: TRBJ2-5
cdr3_nt: TGTGCCAGCTCACCAGTCAGACAAGAGACCCAGTACTTC
cdr3_aa: CASSPVRQETQYF

v_call: TRBV19
d_call: NA
clone_size: once
j_call: TRBJ1-5
cdr3_nt: TGTGCCAGTAGTACGGTGGAGGTCTATAGCAATCAGCCCCAGCATTTT
cdr3_aa: CASSTVEVYSNQPQHF

v_call: TRBV7-9
d_call: NA
clone_size: once
j_call: TRBJ1-4
cdr3_nt: TGTGCCAGCAGCTTCGACAGCTCTAATGAAAAACTGTTTTTT
cdr3_aa: CASSFDSSNEKLFF

v_call: TRBV11-2
d_call: NA
clone_size: NA
j_call: TRBJ1-1
cdr3_nt: TGTGCCAGCAGCGGGAGGACGGGGACTGAAGCTTTCTTT
cdr3_aa: CASSGRTGTEAFF

v_call: TRBV6-5
d_call: NA
clone_size: NA
j_call: TRBJ1-1
cdr3_nt: TGTGCCAGCAGTTACTCAACAGAGAAACGGGCTTTCTTT
cdr3_aa: CASSYSTEKRAFF

v_call: TRBV4-1
d_call: TRBD2
clone_size: NA
j_call: TRBJ2-1
cdr3_nt: TGCGCCAGCAGCCGGGGACTAGCGGGCCGCTCCTACAATGAGCAGTTCTTC
cdr3_aa: CASSRGLAGRSYNEQFF

v_call: TRBV9
d_call: NA
clone_size: NA
j_call: TRBJ1-2
cdr3_nt: TGTGCCAGCAGCGTAGAGCTGAGGCCTAACTATGGCTACACCTTC
cdr3_aa: CASSVELRPNYGYTF

v_call: TRBV7-9
d_call: TRBD2
clone_size: NA
j_call: TRBJ2-7
cdr3_nt: TGTGCCAGCAGCCCCTCACTAGCGGCCCACGAGCAGTACTTC
cdr3_aa: CASSPSLAAHEQYF

v_call: TRBV9
d_call: TRBD2
clone_size: NA
j_call: TRBJ2-7
cdr3_nt: TGTGCCAGCAGCCCGAGACTAGCGGAGCCCTACGAGCAGTACTTC
cdr3_aa: CASSPRLAEPYEQYF